The 17 T cell receptor beta chains in this list originate from one sample, sequenced in a study of molecular identifiers for immune sequencing clone quantification. TCRdb fed the PCR reads into MiXCR, producing one record per CDR3 protein. This table has around 480,000 distinct CDR3 sequences, about 25% appearing once. The sample consisted of naive CD8+ T cells from blood, with Jurkat cell RNA spiked in. Subset meaning: FACS-sorted CD8+CD4-CCR7+CD45RA+ naive T cells. Receptors were obtained from a human donor in good health. Some libraries in this study had Jurkat cell RNA spiked in.

The chain recombines TRBV27 with TRBJ2-5, with 10 bases aligning to TRBD1. CDR1 and CDR2 (germline): MNHEY, SMNVEV (reference sequence). The CDR3 spans 16 residues. The ends lost 2 bases at V and 5 bases at J; junction bases unmatched: 8. CDR3 region: CASSLIGTGAPETQYF. CDR3 nucleotides: TGTGCCAGCAGTTTAATTGGGACAGGGGCGCCGGAGACCCAGTACTTC.

This clonotype came up many times. The chain recombines TRBV4-3 with TRBJ1-1, with 7 bases identical to TRBD1. Germline-derived CDR1 and CDR2 are LGHNA and YSLEER. V shed 1 base, J shed 4 bases, and the junction held 12 bases outside the gene matches. The CDR3 totals 17 residues. DNA for the CDR3: TGCGCCAGCAGCCAAGCAGGGGGGCCGGGTTTGACCACTGAAGCTTTCTTT. As protein: CASSQAGGPGLTTEAFF.

To note about this clonotype: This may be a read error, as it is one base from a much larger clone. The CDR3 end shows no conserved phenylalanine or tryptophan, and so a read error is likely. The rearrangement links TRBV19 to TRBJ2-5; D is unresolved. In germline, CDR1 is LNHDA, CDR2 SQIVND (reference sequence). Trimming cost V 3 bases and J 4 bases, with 9 bases left between them. The CDR3 sequence is 13 residues long. The CDR3 sequence is CASSIRDTETQYS. For the CDR3, the DNA is TGTGCCAGTAGTATTAGAGACACAGAGACCCAGTACTCC.

This clonotype has a handful of counts. V is TRBV29-1 and J is TRBJ1-2; D gene uncertain. The length of the CDR3 is 13 residues. V lost 4 bases to trimming and J lost 3 bases, with 12 bases between them. Germline V gives CDR1 SQVTM, CDR2 ANQGSEA. In DNA form, the CDR3 reads TGCAGCGTTGGGAACAAGGCTGACTATGGCTACACCTTC. It specifies CSVGNKADYGYTF. The complete variable domain, with remaining parts taken from reference TRBV29-1 and TRBJ1-2, reads SAVISQKPSRDICQRGTSLTIQCQVDSQVTMMFWYRQQPGQSLTLIATANQGSEATYESGFVIDKFPISRPNLTFSTLTVSNMSPEDSSIYLCSVGNKADYGYTFGSGTRLTVV.

On this clonotype: A much larger clone is a single base away; this may be a read error. This chain connects TRBV12-5 to TRBJ1-5; D call uncertain. This CDR3 has 15 amino acids. V was trimmed by 4 bases and J by 0 bases, leaving 10 bases between them. Germline V CDR1 and CDR2: LGHNT, FRNRAP. The CDR3 here is CASGSLPDSNQPQHF. DNA of the CDR3: TGTGCTAGTGGTTCCCTGCCGGATAGCAATCAGCCCCAGCATTTT.

This clonotype was detected only a few times. The V call is TRBV4-3, the J call TRBJ2-1; 9 bases map to TRBD2. The germline gives CDR1 LGHNA, CDR2 YSLEER. This CDR3 has 15 amino acids. V gave up 2 bases and J gave up 8 bases; unmatched junction bases: 7. The chain's CDR3 is CASSQRGGGAYEQFF. DNA of the CDR3: TGCGCCAGCAGCCAACGGGGCGGGGGGGCCTATGAGCAGTTCTTC.

This clonotype was counted many times. The rearrangement uses TRBV5-1 and TRBJ2-1; TRBD1 is a possible D gene (5 bases). The germline CDR1 and CDR2 sequences are SGHRS and YFSETQ. The CDR3 loop spans 12 amino acids. V was cut by 5 bases and J by 3 bases, with 6 bases left in between. The CDR3, as DNA: TGCGCCAGCAGGGACAACTACAATGAGCAGTTCTTC. This codes for CASRDNYNEQFF. The full variable domain, rest sourced from reference TRBV5-1 and TRBJ2-1, is KAGVTQTPRYLIKTRGQQVTLSCSPISGHRSVSWYQQTPGQGLQFLFEYFSETQRNKGNFPGRFSGRQFSNSRSEMNVSTLELGDSALYLCASRDNYNEQFFGPGTRLTVL.

V and J are TRBV29-1 and TRBJ2-1; D possibly uses TRBD1 or TRBD2 (7 bases each). CDR3 size: 14 residues. In germline, CDR1 is SQVTM, CDR2 ANQGSEA. V lost 7 bases and J lost 5, with 18 bases in between. The DNA for the CDR3 is TGCAGCGCTGAGCGCAGGGGGAGGGACAATGAGCAGTTCTTC. Amino acids: CSAERRGRDNEQFF.

The V gene is TRBV28, the J gene TRBJ2-3; 8 bases map to TRBD2. CDR3 length equals 14 residues. The ends lost 10 bases at V and 0 bases at J; junction bases unmatched: 6. Germline V gene sequence: CDR1 MDHEN, CDR2 SYDVKM. The CDR3 protein is CATEIAGSTDTQYF. As DNA, the CDR3 is TGTGCCACGGAGATAGCGGGGAGCACAGATACGCAGTATTTT.

The sample holds many counts of this clonotype. This chain uses TRBV7-9 with TRBJ1-4, with a possible D match to TRBD1 (5 bases). Germline V gene data show CDR1 as SEHNR and CDR2 as FQNEAQ (reference sequence). This CDR3 has 14 amino acids. V shed 1 base and J shed 9 bases, with 12 bases lying between them. The CDR3 is CASSLEDRGKKLFF. The CDR3 DNA reads as TGTGCCAGCAGCTTAGAAGATAGGGGAAAAAAACTGTTTTTT.

The count of this clonotype is one. This clone may be a read error of a much larger clone one base away. V usage is TRBV30 and J usage is TRBJ2-2; D perhaps matches TRBD2 (5 bases). The V gene's germline CDR1 is GTSNPN and CDR2 SVGIG (reference sequence). This CDR3 has 17 amino acids. DNA for the CDR3: TGTGCCTGGAGTGTACGGTGGGGAAATAGGGATACCGGGGAGCTGATTTTT. Residues: CAWSVRWGNRDTGELIF.

The chain has TRBV30 and TRBJ2-7; TRBD1 matches at 8 bases. The CDR3 consists of 12 residues. The V gene end was trimmed by 1 base and the J gene end by 6 bases; junction bases not matched to a gene: 2. Germline V gene sequence: CDR1 GTSNPN, CDR2 SVGIG (reference sequence). CDR3 residues: CAWSATGAEQYF. CDR3 nucleotide sequence: TGTGCCTGGAGTGCGACAGGGGCCGAGCAGTACTTC.

The chain links TRBV9 to TRBJ2-3, with TRBD2 matching over 7 bases. The CDR3 is 16 residues long. V shed 4 bases, J shed 2 bases, and the junction held 10 bases outside the gene matches. Per the germline V gene, CDR1 is SGDLS and CDR2 is YYNGEE. The CDR3 nucleotides are TGTGCCAGCAGCCCGGAGGGTAGCGGGCTCACAGATACGCAGTATTTT. Amino acid sequence: CASSPEGSGLTDTQYF.

This clonotype was seen ten or more times. One end of the junction varies from germline; a read error may be responsible. The gene calls are TRBV13 and TRBJ2-3; D remains ambiguous. CDR1 is PRHDT, CDR2 FYEKMQ, per germline (reference sequence). The CDR3 has 12 amino acids. The CDR3 spells CASERSRDTQYF. DNA for the CDR3: TGTGCCAGCGAAAGAAGCAGAGATACGCAGTATTTT.

This clonotype has only a few counts. The chain is built from TRBV29-1 and TRBJ1-2; a weak D match, TRBD1 (6 bases). CDR3 size: 13 residues. Per germline, CDR1 SQVTM and CDR2 ANQGSEA. With 6 bases removed from V and 3 bases from J, the gap between germline ends came to 14 bases. DNA for the CDR3: TGCAGCGTCGGCGGGGGGGCGGACTATGGCTACACCTTC. This encodes CSVGGGADYGYTF.

This clonotype was seen repeatedly, ten times or more. The CDR3 region has the DNA TGTGCCAGCAGGTCAGGGACACCTGAAGCTTTCTTT. Protein product: CASRSGTPEAFF. The chain links TRBV2 to TRBJ1-1; possible D gene TRBD1, 6 bases. V was shortened by 6 bases and J by 6 bases, with 11 bases between the two germline ends. This CDR3 is 12 amino acids long. From germline, CDR1 is SNHLY and CDR2 FYNNEI.

This clonotype was seen more than once but under ten times. V and J are TRBV10-3 and TRBJ2-2; possible D gene TRBD1, 5 bases. CDR1 and CDR2 (germline): ENHRY, SYGVKD. CDR3 length equals 14 residues. With 5 bases removed from V and 4 bases from J, the gap between germline ends came to 11 bases. The CDR3 loop is CAISPQGFTGELFF. The CDR3 nucleotides read TGTGCCATCAGTCCGCAGGGCTTCACCGGGGAGCTGTTTTTT.